This entry lists 20 T cell receptor beta chains sequenced from one sample in a study of response to subunit inactivated influenza vaccine. TCRdb called the RT-PCR reads again in MiXCR, with one record for every CDR3 protein. The sample records some 520,000 distinct CDR3 sequences, 16% being singletons. The sequencing used CD4+ T cells sorted from PBMCs, collected 23 months after vaccination. The receptors here all came from a man in his fifties or sixties who received an inactivated influenza vaccine.

This clonotype showed up just a few times. This chain connects TRBV4-1 to TRBJ2-7; 7 positions agree with TRBD1. Trimming at V came to 2 bases and at J to 10 bases, leaving 8 bases not matched to a gene. The CDR3 totals 13 residues. The germline gives CDR1 MGHRA, CDR2 YSYEKL. The CDR3 nucleotides read TGCGCCAGCAGCCAACCGGGACAGCCATACCAGTACTTC. Its translation is CASSQPGQPYQYF.

This clonotype was seen only a few times. The rearrangement links TRBV20-1 to TRBJ2-1; 8 positions match TRBD2. V lost 1 base, J lost 4 bases, and 9 bases stayed unmatched. The V gene's germline CDR1 is DFQATT and CDR2 SNEGSKA (reference sequence). The CDR3 extends over 16 amino acids. The CDR3 DNA follows: TGCAGTGCTAGAGGAGGACGGGGGGGCAGTTACAATGAGCAGTTCTTC. Translated, it gives CSARGGRGGSYNEQFF.

V is TRBV7-2 and J is TRBJ2-7; 11 bases agree with TRBD2. Trimming at V came to 3 bases and at J to 6 bases, leaving 7 bases not matched to a gene. The CDR3 has 15 amino acids. Germline V gene sequence: CDR1 SGHTA, CDR2 FQGNSA. The CDR3 DNA is TGTGCCAGCAGCTTGGCACTAGCGGGAGCCCGCGAGCAGTACTTC. This translates into CASSLALAGAREQYF.

This clonotype appeared a few times. The chain is built from TRBV3-1 and TRBJ2-5; the match to TRBD2 covers 12 bases. This CDR3 spans 18 amino acids. Germline CDR1 LGHDT, CDR2 YNNKEL (reference sequence). The junction had 9 bases not matched to a gene; V was cut back by 2 bases and J by 2 bases. CDR3 sequence (DNA): TGTGCCAGCAGCCAATGGACGGGGACTAGCGGGTTGCAAGAGACCCAGTACTTC. Protein sequence: CASSQWTGTSGLQETQYF.

The gene calls are TRBV28 and TRBJ2-1; D gene uncertain. This CDR3 is built from 17 residues. V was clipped by 2 bases and J by 0 bases, with 14 bases between them. Germline V gene data show CDR1 as MDHEN and CDR2 as SYDVKM. The CDR3 here is CASSLGLHLSSYNEQFF. As DNA, the CDR3 is TGTGCCAGCAGTTTAGGCCTGCACTTGAGCTCCTACAATGAGCAGTTCTTC.

This clonotype was counted many times. This sequence joins TRBV7-6 and TRBJ2-3, with D perhaps TRBD2 (6 bases). This CDR3 has 16 amino acids. The germline V gene has CDR1 SGHVS and CDR2 FNYEAQ. Trimming pared 5 bases from V and 0 bases from J, leaving 15 bases between. The CDR3 DNA sequence: TGTGCCAGCAGCGCTTTCCGCGGGATAAGCACAGATACGCAGTATTTT. Residues: CASSAFRGISTDTQYF.

The rearrangement links TRBV20-1 to TRBJ2-1; D uncertain. Germline values: CDR1 DFQATT, CDR2 SNEGSKA (reference sequence). This CDR3 spans 13 amino acids. Between the trimmed V and J ends, which lost 6 bases and 2 bases, there was a span of 11 bases. The CDR3 nucleotides read TGCAGTGCCCACCGGGCTCCCTACAATGAGCAGTTCTTC. This sequence encodes CSAHRAPYNEQFF.

The table lists this clonotype with a few counts. This chain links TRBV5-6 with TRBJ1-5; TRBD1 is a possible D gene (5 bases). The CDR3 loop spans 13 amino acids. Germline CDR1 SGHDT, CDR2 YYEEEE. The V gene lost 0 bases and the J gene lost 7 bases, with 8 bases spanning the gap. DNA of the CDR3: TGTGCCAGCAGCTTGGGCAGGGCACAGCCCCAGCATTTT. Translating gives CASSLGRAQPQHF.

This sequence joins TRBV18 and TRBJ2-7, with D possibly matching TRBD2 (6 bases). Germline V gene sequence: CDR1 KGHSH, CDR2 LQKENI. With 6 bases removed from V and 6 bases from J, the gap between germline ends came to 9 bases. The CDR3 spans 11 residues. CDR3 sequence: CASSGGFEQYF. The CDR3 bases are TGTGCCAGCTCGGGAGGTTTCGAGCAGTACTTC.

This clonotype showed up many times. The chain joins TRBV18 to TRBJ2-1; D remains ambiguous. The ends were cut back, 6 bases at V and 6 bases at J, with 15 bases in the middle. Germline assignment: CDR1 KGHSH and CDR2 LQKENI. The CDR3 covers 14 residues. CDR3 bases: TGTGCCAGCTCCCCTCCGGAAGTACCCAATGAGCAGTTCTTC. It specifies CASSPPEVPNEQFF. The whole variable domain, filled in from reference TRBV18 and TRBJ2-1, reads NAGVMQNPRHLVRRRGQEARLRCSPMKGHSHVYWYRQLPEEGLKFMVYLQKENIIDESGMPKERFSAEFPKEGPSILRIQQVVRGDSAAYFCASSPPEVPNEQFFGPGTRLTVL.

The rearrangement links TRBV7-2 to TRBJ2-4, with 11 nucleotides matching TRBD1. Germline CDR1 is SGHTA and CDR2 is FQGNSA. The V gene end was trimmed by 5 bases and the J gene end by 6 bases; junction bases not matched to a gene: 3. The CDR3 is 14 residues long. The CDR3 DNA is TGTGCCAGCAGCCCTGGGACAGGGGGAAACATTCAGTACTTC. Translated, it gives CASSPGTGGNIQYF.

The V call is TRBV28, the J call TRBJ2-7; D is unclear. CDR1 MDHEN and CDR2 SYDVKM come from the germline V gene. Trimming shortened V by 6 bases and J by 3 bases, and 15 bases separated the two germline ends. The CDR3 is made up of 14 amino acids. The CDR3 region is CASSESTDGYEQYF. The CDR3 DNA reads as TGTGCCAGCAGCGAGTCAACTGACGGCTACGAGCAGTACTTC.

The gene calls are TRBV12-3 or TRBV12-4 and TRBJ1-6; D gene ambiguous. This CDR3 spans 17 amino acids. V was cut by 4 bases and J by 0 bases, with 13 bases left in between. CDR3: CASSSFPTSSYNSPLHF. CDR3 DNA: TGTGCCAGCAGTTCCTTCCCCACAAGCTCCTATAATTCACCCCTCCACTTT.

The chain combines TRBV20-1 with TRBJ2-7; D gene ambiguous. The CDR3 loop spans 14 amino acids. Germline V gene lookup returns CDR1 DFQATT and CDR2 SNEGSKA (reference sequence). Trimming cost V 6 bases and J 0 bases, with 15 bases left between them. The CDR3 bases are TGCAGTGCCCCGACCCATATTAGCTCCTACGAGCAGTACTTC. As protein: CSAPTHISSYEQYF.

The chain carries TRBV4-3 and TRBJ2-1; 7 bases are a match to TRBD2. The germline V gene has CDR1 LGHNA and CDR2 YSLEER. V was pared by 0 bases and J by 2 bases, with 4 bases of the junction left unmatched. This CDR3 is built from 16 residues. The chain's CDR3 is CASSQEGGSPYNEQFF. DNA of the CDR3: TGCGCCAGCAGCCAAGAGGGCGGGAGTCCCTACAATGAGCAGTTCTTC.

Only a few counts were recorded for this clonotype. The V and J genes are TRBV7-9 and TRBJ2-3; possibly TRBD1 or TRBD2 for D (5 bases each). V was clipped by 5 bases and J by 9 bases, with 24 bases between them. Per germline, CDR1 SEHNR and CDR2 FQNEAQ (reference sequence). CDR3 length: 16 residues. The CDR3 DNA reads as TGTGCCAGCAGCCCCGCAGGGCTAGGGACCAAAATAACGCAGTATTTT. Protein sequence: CASSPAGLGTKITQYF.

The rearrangement joins TRBV5-6 to TRBJ2-7; 7 bases match TRBD1. The CDR3 covers 14 residues. The J segment lost 0 bases and the V segment lost 4 bases, leaving 4 bases of the junction unmatched. CDR1 and CDR2 (germline): SGHDT, YYEEEE. In nucleotides, the CDR3 is TGTGCCAGCAGCCAGGGACAGAGCTCCTACGAGCAGTACTTC. Protein: CASSQGQSSYEQYF. The full variable domain, its missing parts supplied by reference TRBV5-6 and TRBJ2-7, is DAGVTQSPTHLIKTRGQQVTLRCSPKSGHDTVSWYQQALGQGPQFIFQYYEEEERQRGNFPDRFSGHQFPNYSSELNVNALLLGDSALYLCASSQGQSSYEQYFGPGTRLTVT.

The rearrangement links TRBV2 to TRBJ2-1; no definite D call. The CDR3 has 14 residues. The ends were cut back, 11 bases at V and 0 bases at J, with 14 bases in the middle. Germline loops: CDR1 SNHLY, CDR2 FYNNEI. CDR3 protein: CASRTASSYNEQFF. CDR3 nucleotides: TGTGCCTCCCGGACGGCGTCCTCCTACAATGAGCAGTTCTTC.

This clonotype has a handful of counts. The V gene is TRBV7-2, the J gene TRBJ2-3; no firm D call. V lost 4 bases and J lost 2, with 7 bases in between. The CDR3 runs to 13 residues. Germline CDR1 and CDR2: SGHTA and FQGNSA. The CDR3 sequence: CASSSKFTDTQYF. CDR3 nucleotides: TGTGCCAGCAGCTCAAAGTTCACAGATACGCAGTATTTT.

This clonotype has at least ten counts. The chain joins TRBV10-3 to TRBJ2-3, with TRBD1 matching over 8 bases. Germline CDR1 and CDR2: ENHRY and SYGVKD. V was clipped by 2 bases and J by 3 bases; unmatched bases: 4. CDR3 length: 15 residues. DNA for the CDR3: TGTGCCATCAGTGAGGGGACAGGTATTACAGATACGCAGTATTTT. It yields the protein CAISEGTGITDTQYF.